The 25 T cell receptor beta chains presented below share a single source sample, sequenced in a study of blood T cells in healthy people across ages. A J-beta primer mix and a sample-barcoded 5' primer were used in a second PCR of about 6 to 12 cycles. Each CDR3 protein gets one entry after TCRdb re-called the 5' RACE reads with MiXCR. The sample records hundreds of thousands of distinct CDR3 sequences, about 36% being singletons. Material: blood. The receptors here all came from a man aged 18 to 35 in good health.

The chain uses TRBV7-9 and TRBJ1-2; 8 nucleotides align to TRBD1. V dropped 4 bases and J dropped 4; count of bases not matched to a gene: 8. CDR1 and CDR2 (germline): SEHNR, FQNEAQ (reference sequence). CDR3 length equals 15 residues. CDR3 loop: CASSYPRQGTYGYTF. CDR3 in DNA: TGTGCCAGCAGCTACCCTCGACAGGGGACCTATGGCTACACCTTC.

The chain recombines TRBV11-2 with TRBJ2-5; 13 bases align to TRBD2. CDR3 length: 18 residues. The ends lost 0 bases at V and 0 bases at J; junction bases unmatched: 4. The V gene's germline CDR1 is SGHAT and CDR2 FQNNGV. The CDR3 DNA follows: TGTGCCAGCAGCTTAGAACTAGCGGGGGGGAAAAACCAAGAGACCCAGTACTTC. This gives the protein CASSLELAGGKNQETQYF.

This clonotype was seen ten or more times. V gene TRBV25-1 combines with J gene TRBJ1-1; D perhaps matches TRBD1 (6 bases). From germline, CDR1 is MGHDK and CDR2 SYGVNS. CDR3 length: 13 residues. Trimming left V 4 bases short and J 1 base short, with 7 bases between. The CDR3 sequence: CASSGTENTEAFF. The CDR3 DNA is TGTGCCAGCAGTGGGACAGAGAACACTGAAGCTTTCTTT.

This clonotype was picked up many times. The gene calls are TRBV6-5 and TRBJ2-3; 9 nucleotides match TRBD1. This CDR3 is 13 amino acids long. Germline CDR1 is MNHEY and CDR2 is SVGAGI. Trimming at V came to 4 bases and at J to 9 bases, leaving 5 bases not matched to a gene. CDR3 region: CASSSTGGLTQYF. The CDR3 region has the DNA TGTGCCAGCAGTTCTACAGGGGGCCTCACGCAGTATTTT.

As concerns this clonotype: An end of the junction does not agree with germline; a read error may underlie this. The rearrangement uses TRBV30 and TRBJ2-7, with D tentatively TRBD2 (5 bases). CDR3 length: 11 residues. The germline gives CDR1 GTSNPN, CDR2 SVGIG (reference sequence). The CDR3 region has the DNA TGTGCCGGGAGTACCCTCCACGAGCAGTACTTC. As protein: CAGSTLHEQYF.

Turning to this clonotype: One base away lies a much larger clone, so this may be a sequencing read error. The CDR3 spells CTSSLLGAKYETQYF. The CDR3 nucleotides read TGTACCAGCAGCTTACTGGGGGCCAAATATGAGACCCAGTACTTC. The V call is TRBV7-2, the J call TRBJ2-5; possible D gene TRBD1, 6 bases. Looked up from germline, CDR1 is SGHTA and CDR2 is FQGNSA. Trimming shortened V by 2 bases and J by 5 bases, and 15 bases separated the two germline ends. There are 15 residues in the CDR3.

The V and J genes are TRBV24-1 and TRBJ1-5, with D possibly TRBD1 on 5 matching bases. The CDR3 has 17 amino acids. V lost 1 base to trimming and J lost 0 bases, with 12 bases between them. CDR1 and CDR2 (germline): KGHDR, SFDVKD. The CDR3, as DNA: TGTGCCACCAGTGATTTTTTCGGTGACAGTAGCAATCAGCCCCAGCATTTT. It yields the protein CATSDFFGDSSNQPQHF.

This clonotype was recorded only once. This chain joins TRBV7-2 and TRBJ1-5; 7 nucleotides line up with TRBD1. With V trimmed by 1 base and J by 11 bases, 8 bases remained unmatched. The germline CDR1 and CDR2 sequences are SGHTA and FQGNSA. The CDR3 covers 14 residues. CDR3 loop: CASSLGVAGGTQHF. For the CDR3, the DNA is TGTGCCAGCAGCTTAGGTGTGGCAGGGGGAACCCAGCATTTT.

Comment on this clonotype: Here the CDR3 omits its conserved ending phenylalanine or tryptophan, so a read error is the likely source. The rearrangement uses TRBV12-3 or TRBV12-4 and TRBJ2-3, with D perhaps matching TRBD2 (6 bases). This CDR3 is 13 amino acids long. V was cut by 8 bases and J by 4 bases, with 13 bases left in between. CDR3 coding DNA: TGTGCCAGCGCCCCCGGGAGCGCAGATACGCAGTATTCT. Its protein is CASAPGSADTQYS.

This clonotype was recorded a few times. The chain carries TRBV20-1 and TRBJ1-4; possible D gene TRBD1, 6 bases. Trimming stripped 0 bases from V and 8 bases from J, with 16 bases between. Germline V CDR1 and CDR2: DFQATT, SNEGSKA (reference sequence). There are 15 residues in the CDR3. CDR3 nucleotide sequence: TGCAGTGCTAGAGATAGAACAGGGCTTAACGAAAAACTGTTTTTT. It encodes CSARDRTGLNEKLFF.

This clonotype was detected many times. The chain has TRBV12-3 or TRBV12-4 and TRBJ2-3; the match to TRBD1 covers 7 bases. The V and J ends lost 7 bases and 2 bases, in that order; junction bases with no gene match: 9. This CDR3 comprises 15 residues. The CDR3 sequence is CASTQDREVTDTQYF. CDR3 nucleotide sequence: TGTGCCAGCACCCAAGACAGGGAAGTCACAGATACGCAGTATTTT.

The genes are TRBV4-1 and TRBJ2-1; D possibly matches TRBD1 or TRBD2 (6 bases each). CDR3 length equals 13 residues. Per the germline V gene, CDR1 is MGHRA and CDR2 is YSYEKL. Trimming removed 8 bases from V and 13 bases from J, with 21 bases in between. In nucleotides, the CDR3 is TGCGCCAGCGGGGGGCAGGGTATGGAGACCCAGTTCTTC. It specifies CASGGQGMETQFF.

CDR3: CASSSKTGVEQYF. Here the CDR3 DNA reads TGTGCCAGCAGTAGTAAGACAGGGGTCGAGCAGTACTTC. The rearrangement uses TRBV2 and TRBJ2-7, with 8 bases matching TRBD1. CDR1 and CDR2 from the germline V gene are SNHLY and FYNNEI. This CDR3 has 13 amino acids. V lost 5 bases and J lost 6; bases outside the gene matches: 6.

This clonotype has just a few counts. CDR3 in DNA: TGTGCCAGCAGTTTAACTCGGTCTGAGGCGGGGGGTTTCGACGAGCAGTACTTC. Amino acids: CASSLTRSEAGGFDEQYF. The chain joins TRBV27 to TRBJ2-7, with 8 bases matching TRBD2. CDR1 and CDR2 from the germline V gene are MNHEY and SMNVEV (reference sequence). This CDR3 spans 18 amino acids. The trim removed 2 bases at V and 5 bases at J, leaving 17 bases unmatched.

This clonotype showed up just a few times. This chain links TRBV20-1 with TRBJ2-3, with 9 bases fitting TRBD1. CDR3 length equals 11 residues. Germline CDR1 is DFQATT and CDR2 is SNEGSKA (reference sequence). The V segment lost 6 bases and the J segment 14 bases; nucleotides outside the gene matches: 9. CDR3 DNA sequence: TGCAGTGCACCCGACAGGGGGTCTCGGTATTTT. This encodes CSAPDRGSRYF.

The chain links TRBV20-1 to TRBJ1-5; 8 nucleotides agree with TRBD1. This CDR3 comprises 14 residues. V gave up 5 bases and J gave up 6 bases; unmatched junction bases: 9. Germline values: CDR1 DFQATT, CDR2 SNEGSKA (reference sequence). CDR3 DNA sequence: TGCAGTGCTGGAGCAGGGGGCGCCGGTCAGCCCCAGCATTTT. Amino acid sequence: CSAGAGGAGQPQHF.

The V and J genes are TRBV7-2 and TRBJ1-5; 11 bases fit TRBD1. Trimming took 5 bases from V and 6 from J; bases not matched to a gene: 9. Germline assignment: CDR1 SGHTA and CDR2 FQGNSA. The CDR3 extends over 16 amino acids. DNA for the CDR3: TGTGCCAGCAGCCTAACCGGGACAGGGGGAATTCAGCCCCAGCATTTT. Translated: CASSLTGTGGIQPQHF.

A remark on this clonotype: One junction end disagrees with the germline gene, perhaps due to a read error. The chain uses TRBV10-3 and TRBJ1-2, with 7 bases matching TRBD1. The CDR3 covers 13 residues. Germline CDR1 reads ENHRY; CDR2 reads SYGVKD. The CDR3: CASSEWTGQGYTF. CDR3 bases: TGTGCCAGCAGTGAGTGGACAGGTCAAGGCTACACCTTC.

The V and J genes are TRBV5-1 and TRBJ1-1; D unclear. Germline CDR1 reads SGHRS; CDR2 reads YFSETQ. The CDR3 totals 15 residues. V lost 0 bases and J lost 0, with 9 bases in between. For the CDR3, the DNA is TGCGCCAGCAGCTTGGCCCGACGGCTGAACACTGAAGCTTTCTTT. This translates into CASSLARRLNTEAFF. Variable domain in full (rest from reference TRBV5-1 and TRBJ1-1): KAGVTQTPRYLIKTRGQQVTLSCSPISGHRSVSWYQQTPGQGLQFLFEYFSETQRNKGNFPGRFSGRQFSNSRSEMNVSTLELGDSALYLCASSLARRLNTEAFFGQGTRLTVV.

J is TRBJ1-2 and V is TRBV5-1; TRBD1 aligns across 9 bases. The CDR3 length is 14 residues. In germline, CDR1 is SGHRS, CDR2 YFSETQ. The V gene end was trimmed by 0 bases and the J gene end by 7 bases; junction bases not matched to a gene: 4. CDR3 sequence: CASSLEQGALGYTF. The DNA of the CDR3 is TGCGCCAGCAGCTTGGAACAGGGGGCGCTTGGCTACACCTTC.

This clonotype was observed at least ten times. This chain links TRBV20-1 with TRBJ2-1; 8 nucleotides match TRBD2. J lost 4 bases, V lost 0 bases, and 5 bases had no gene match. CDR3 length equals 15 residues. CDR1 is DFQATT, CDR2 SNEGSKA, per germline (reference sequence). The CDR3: CSAREFGGEYNEQFF. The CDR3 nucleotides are TGCAGTGCTAGAGAATTCGGGGGGGAATACAATGAGCAGTTCTTC.

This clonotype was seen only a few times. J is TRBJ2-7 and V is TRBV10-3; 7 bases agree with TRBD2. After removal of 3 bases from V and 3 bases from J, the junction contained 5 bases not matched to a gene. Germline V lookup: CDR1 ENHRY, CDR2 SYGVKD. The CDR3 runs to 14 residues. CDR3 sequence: CAISDGLGFYEQYF. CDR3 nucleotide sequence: TGTGCCATCAGTGATGGACTAGGGTTCTACGAGCAGTACTTC.

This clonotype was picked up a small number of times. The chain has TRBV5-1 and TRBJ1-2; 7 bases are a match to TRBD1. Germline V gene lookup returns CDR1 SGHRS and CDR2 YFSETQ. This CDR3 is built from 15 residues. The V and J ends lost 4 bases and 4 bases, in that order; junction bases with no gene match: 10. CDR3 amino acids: CASSDGQAGGYGYTF. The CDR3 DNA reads TGCGCCAGCAGCGACGGACAGGCCGGGGGCTATGGCTACACCTTC.

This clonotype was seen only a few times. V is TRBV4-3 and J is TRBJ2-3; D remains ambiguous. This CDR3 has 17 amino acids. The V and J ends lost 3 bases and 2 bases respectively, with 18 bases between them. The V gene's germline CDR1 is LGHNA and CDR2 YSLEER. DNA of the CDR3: TGCGCCAGCAGCCACGCCCATGGGGTCTTGGACACAGATACGCAGTATTTT. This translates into CASSHAHGVLDTDTQYF.

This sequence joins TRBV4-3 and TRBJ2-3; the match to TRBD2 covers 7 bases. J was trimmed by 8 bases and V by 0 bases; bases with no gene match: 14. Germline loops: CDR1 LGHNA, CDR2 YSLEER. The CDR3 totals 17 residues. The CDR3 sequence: CASSQDMTGGRSRTQYF. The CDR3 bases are TGCGCCAGCAGCCAAGATATGACGGGGGGACGAAGTCGTACGCAGTATTTT.